A single sample gave rise to the 2 T cell receptor beta chains below, sequenced in a study of vaccination effects on CD4 cells after COVID-19. For these receptors, no antigen is known. Libraries were prepared by immunoSEQ multiplex PCR; TCRdb keeps only in-frame clonotypes and omits some of them. The data contain roughly 65,000 clones, approximately 79% of them seen just once; the ten biggest clones take up 2.5% to 3%. Within the ViraFEST assay, antigen-specific CD4+ T cells underwent expansion with viral peptide pools prior to sequencing. Scientists isolated CD4+ T cells after a roughly ten-day culture period ended. Absence of prior SARS-CoV-2 infection characterized the vaccine recipients, who showed negative nucleocapsid antibodies. The material was CD4+ T cells from PBMCs cultured with HCoV-NL63 spike peptides, obtained before COVID-19 vaccination. The origin of the receptors is a human donor who received a COVID-19 vaccine.

In its sample, this clone was seen a few times. V usage is TRBV4-2 and J usage is TRBJ2-2, with D perhaps TRBD2 (7 bases). The CDR3 is made up of 16 amino acids. CDR1 and CDR2 from the germline V gene are LGHNA and YNFKEQ. Trimming cost V 1 base and J 7 bases, with 16 bases left between them. As DNA, the CDR3 is TGTGCCAGCAGCCAAGGAGGCGGGGGCCGTAGCGGGGAGCTGTTTTTT. Amino acid sequence: CASSQGGGGRSGELFF.

The chain is built from TRBV19 and TRBJ1-2; 12 nucleotides match TRBD1. The germline V gene has CDR1 LNHDA and CDR2 SQIVND (reference sequence). The CDR3 consists of 16 residues. V lost 6 bases and J lost 1; bases outside the gene matches: 6. The CDR3 sequence: CASRPGDRGRNYGYTF. The CDR3 DNA is TGTGCCAGTAGACCGGGGGACAGGGGGCGTAACTATGGCTACACCTTC.